This T cell receptor (beta chain) emerged from a study of T-cell reconstitution after alpha-beta-depleted transplantation in children. This clonotype was seen only a few times. Unique molecular identifiers featured in how the TCRbeta library was prepared. TCRdb used MiXCR to reprocess the PCR reads, holding one entry per CDR3 protein. The top ten clones hold approximately 2.3% of a sample with about 500,000 distinct CDR3 sequences, around a third of them seen once. In germline, CDR1 is KGHDR, CDR2 SFDVKD. This CDR3 is built from 13 residues. Trimming shortened V by 9 bases and J by 1 base, and 6 bases separated the two germline ends.

This receptor was identified in a human donor who donated a stem cell graft to a child with aplastic anemia. V is TRBV24-1 and J is TRBJ2-6; D unclear. The sample consisted of PBMCs from the stem cell graft donor, taken from the stem cell graft. Here the CDR3 reads CATGLSGANVLTF. In nucleotides, the CDR3 is TGTGCCACCGGCCTGTCTGGGGCCAACGTCCTGACTTTC.